This T cell receptor beta chain came from a study of Graves' ophthalmopathy and Graves' hyperthyroidism (dated 2018 in TCRdb). With respect to the entire study: Peripheral blood was collected before any treatment was given, at the time of initial diagnosis. The independent validation cohort included 18 to 20 hyperthyroidism patients plus 17 patients who later progressed from hyperthyroidism to ophthalmopathy. Following sampling, methimazole starting at 30 mg daily was administered to hyperthyroidism patients, and high-dose intravenous methylprednisolone was administered to ophthalmopathy patients. TCR beta repertoire signatures were used to distinguish Graves' ophthalmopathy from Graves' hyperthyroidism and to predict progression to ophthalmopathy. The 100 or so discovery patients were randomly divided into training and test sets at a 7:3 ratio. T-cell repertoires of thyroid tissue and blood were compared in about 6 hyperthyroidism patients. To explore V-J signatures that separate ophthalmopathy from hyperthyroidism, a discovery set of 95 to 100 patients was enrolled, consisting of 43 with ophthalmopathy and about 60 with stable hyperthyroidism. In total, around 140 blood samples were TCR-sequenced: 43 ophthalmopathy, some 75 hyperthyroidism and some 17 hyperthyroidism-to-ophthalmopathy patients.

A patient counted as having stable hyperthyroidism if there was no progression to ophthalmopathy within 18 months of follow-up. Hyperthyroidism patients were newly diagnosed, were aged 18 to 65 years, and had a disease duration under 2 months. Patients were excluded if they had other autoimmune diseases, uncontrolled infections, pregnancy or lactation. Diagnosis was based on clinical symptoms, serum thyroxine, TRAb, thyroid ultrasound and orbital computed tomography. Ficoll-Paque density gradient centrifugation was used to isolate PBMCs from 8 to 10 ml of fresh peripheral blood. Trizol reagent was used to extract the total RNA, and its quality was then checked on an Agilent 2100 Bioanalyzer. For repertoire sequencing, the TCR beta CDR3 regions were amplified from RNA transcripts. A first-round RT-PCR used HTBI primers with the Qiagen OneStep RT-PCR kit, followed by a second-round multiplex PCR, size selection and purification. Sequencing of the libraries was carried out on an Illumina HiSeq2000 in paired-end mode with 100 bp reads. For the original study's pipeline: SOAPnuke was used for read processing, and reads with adapters, uncalled bases, a mean Phred below 15, or no exact constant-primer or identifier match were discarded. COPE v1.2.5 was used to merge high-quality paired reads. Each unique nucleotide sequence was treated as a clonotype, and MiTCR v1.1 was used to align the clonotypes to the IMGT TRB V, D and J references. Only V-J combinations with frequency above 0.0001 were analysed, covering approximately 99% of repertoires. For each V-J combination, a TCR clonal expansion and chaos score was defined as the ratio of F50 clonal expansion to chaos observed in the TCRdist matrix. Features were reduced by Welch's t-statistics and random forest to roughly 14 V-J combinations, which fed a naive Bayes classifier. The Morisita-Horn index was used to measure how similar the thyroid and blood repertoires were. The public reads were reprocessed in TCRdb via fastp at Q25 and MiXCR, keeping in-frame beta chains. Each CDR3 protein gets just one entry, which takes the most common genes and DNA from the rows behind it. The V and J calls follow TCRdb's processing rather than the paper's. The sample includes hundreds of thousands of distinct CDR3 sequences, with approximately 21% observed a single time. Jointly, the top ten make up around 3.2% of the sample.

Relative to germline, V is 5 bases shorter and J is 5 bases shorter, with 15 bases between their ends. CDR1 and CDR2 are read off the germline V gene as LGHNT and FRNRAP. The CDR3 runs 14 residues from the cysteine to the phenylalanine. Only the CDR3 part of the read is kept: 42 bases, read in frame from the first base. Details on this clonotype: It lacks a known antigen. Within one base of it there is no much larger clone, and no base qualities were kept.

Overall study results and their limits: The 13-signature model separated ophthalmopathy from stable hyperthyroidism with roughly 89% sensitivity and around 81% specificity in cross-validation, and 80%/75% in the test set. In validation, the model predicted ophthalmopathy progression with 70.59% sensitivity and roughly 72% specificity; some 13 predicted patients were CT-confirmed with GO in a median of about 7.1 months. Most of the expanded thyroid clonotypes with a frequency above 0.001 were also detected in blood, and it was suggested that the thyroid immune response may be reflected by blood repertoires. No statistical method was used to set the sample size in advance, and the investigators knew which group each participant was assigned to.

Sequencing was performed on peripheral blood. The source is a young woman with stable Graves' hyperthyroidism. Donor details come from another sample of the same person, matched by shared clones. This receptor chain uses TRBV12-5 and TRBJ2-5; TRBD1 might be the D gene, on 7 matching bases. The bases are TGTGCTAGTGGTCCCTCCAGGGGGGTGGAGACCCAGTACTTC. Its product reads: CASGPSRGVETQYF.